This T cell receptor (beta chain) is drawn from a study of blood T cell repertoires in COVID-19. Study-level background: Some COVID-19 samples were acute and others convalescent; all came from the United States, Italy and Spain. PBMCs, B-cell-depleted T cells, or T cells were the source of the cDNA or gDNA that made up the material.

Methods used by the authors: Amplification with reference gene primers provided the estimates of nucleated cell counts. Produced via immunoSEQ multiplex PCR; TCRdb's table is partial and in-frame only. The DNA gave D and trimming, while V, J and clone size come from that table. The sample shows some 130,000 clones, approximately 80% of them seen only once. CDR3 length: 15 amino acids. Trimming at V came to 2 bases and at J to 2 bases, leaving 5 bases not matched to a gene. Germline CDR1 reads KGHSH; CDR2 reads LQKENI. The chain couples TRBV18 to TRBJ1-1; the match to TRBD1 covers 7 bases. Sequencing was performed on peripheral blood. This clonotype was sampled from a woman between 45 and 60 years old with acute or convalescent COVID-19. This chain's CDR3 is CASSPRGQLNTEAFF. DNA of the CDR3: TGTGCCAGCTCACCAAGGGGACAGCTAAACACTGAAGCTTTCTTT.